The 32 T cell receptor beta chains given below trace back to one sample, sequenced in a study of T cell responses to AZD1222 COVID-19 vaccine. Clones were sequenced by immunoSEQ multiplex PCR, and TCRdb holds only the in-frame ones, with some missing. The table shows fewer than 200,000 clones, with 94% occurring only once. Sequenced material: peripheral blood, taken 28 days after the second AZD1222 dose. Receptor source: an adult who received the AZD1222 COVID-19 vaccine.

V is TRBV6-2 or TRBV6-3 and J is TRBJ1-2; D perhaps matches TRBD1 (5 bases). V shed 3 bases and J shed 4 bases, with 18 bases lying between them. The CDR3 sequence is 16 residues long. Looked up from germline, CDR1 is MNHEY and CDR2 is SVGEGT. Here the CDR3 reads CASSYFGGRGSYGYTF. The CDR3 region has the DNA TGTGCCAGCAGTTATTTCGGGGGAAGGGGAAGCTATGGCTACACCTTC.

The chain links TRBV19 to TRBJ1-1; 11 bases agree with TRBD1. The germline V gene has CDR1 LNHDA and CDR2 SQIVND (reference sequence). After removal of 6 bases from V and 5 bases from J, the junction contained 14 bases not matched to a gene. The CDR3 has 17 amino acids. CDR3 in amino acids: CASSGRLGQGAGTEAFF. The CDR3, as DNA: TGTGCCAGTAGCGGGCGGCTTGGACAGGGGGCAGGGACTGAAGCTTTCTTT.

This clone was seen only a few times. The DNA of the CDR3 is TGTGCCAGCAGCCCCTATTCGGTAACCGGGGAGCTGTTTTTT. It encodes CASSPYSVTGELFF. V gene TRBV7-9 combines with J gene TRBJ2-2; D uncertain. Looked up from germline, CDR1 is SEHNR and CDR2 is FQNEAQ (reference sequence). The CDR3 totals 14 residues. Trimming shortened V by 5 bases and J by 5 bases, and 12 bases separated the two germline ends.

The genes are TRBV6-2 or TRBV6-3 and TRBJ1-2, with 7 positions matching TRBD1. The CDR3 length is 17 residues. V was pared by 6 bases and J by 7 bases, with 20 bases of the junction left unmatched. CDR1 and CDR2 from the germline V gene are MNHEY and SVGEGT. DNA for the CDR3: TGTGCCAGCAGCCTAACGAGGGAAAGCGGGACAGTGCGTGGCTACACCTTC. This codes for CASSLTRESGTVRGYTF.

This rearrangement joins TRBV4-1 to TRBJ2-7, with 10 bases fitting TRBD1. Germline assignment: CDR1 MGHRA and CDR2 YSYEKL. The CDR3 is 14 residues long. V lost 4 bases, J lost 6 bases, and 6 bases stayed unmatched. The CDR3 sequence: CASSPGQGPGEQYF. CDR3 sequence (DNA): TGCGCCAGCAGCCCGGGACAGGGGCCTGGCGAGCAGTACTTC.

J is TRBJ1-6 and V is TRBV27, with 9 bases that match TRBD1. From germline, CDR1 is MNHEY and CDR2 SMNVEV (reference sequence). The CDR3 spans 16 residues. The V and J ends lost 0 bases and 7 bases, in that order; junction bases with no gene match: 4. In DNA form, the CDR3 reads TGTGCCAGCAGTTTATCCTCGGGGACAGGGAATTCACCCCTCCACTTT. Its translation is CASSLSSGTGNSPLHF.

The J gene is TRBJ1-6, the V gene TRBV28; D remains unclear. The CDR3 extends over 15 amino acids. Germline V gene data show CDR1 as MDHEN and CDR2 as SYDVKM. Trimming pared 2 bases from V and 4 bases from J, leaving 9 bases between. CDR3 coding DNA: TGTGCCAGCAGTTTACACGGCGAGTATAATTCACCCCTCCACTTT. Its protein product is CASSLHGEYNSPLHF.

The gene calls are TRBV13 and TRBJ1-1; D is unclear. Germline V gene lookup returns CDR1 PRHDT and CDR2 FYEKMQ (reference sequence). The V end lost 3 bases, the J end lost 1 base, and 0 bases lay between the germline ends. The CDR3 extends over 11 amino acids. CDR3 DNA sequence: TGTGCCAGCAGCTTGAACACTGAAGCTTTCTTT. Its protein product is CASSLNTEAFF.

This CDR3 reads CASSSILRALEGYTF. The CDR3 coding sequence is TGTGCCAGCAGTTCCATACTCCGGGCCTTAGAGGGCTACACCTTC. The V call is TRBV6-6, the J call TRBJ1-2; D ambiguous. Per germline, CDR1 MNHNY and CDR2 SVGAGI (reference sequence). This CDR3 is 15 amino acids long. Trimming took off 4 bases at V and 8 bases at J, with 20 bases between the two ends.

This sequence joins TRBV3-1 (or the pseudogene TRBV3-2) and TRBJ2-7, with TRBD2 matching over 9 bases. Germline values: CDR1 LGHDT, CDR2 YNNKEL (reference sequence). V gave up 5 bases and J gave up 3 bases; unmatched junction bases: 5. The CDR3 is 14 amino acids. This CDR3 reads CASSYSGGGYEQYF. The CDR3, as DNA: TGTGCCAGCAGCTATAGCGGGGGAGGCTACGAGCAGTACTTC.

The CDR3 here is CASSYTRRTEKLFF. The CDR3 DNA reads TGTGCCAGCAGTTATACCCGGAGGACTGAAAAACTGTTTTTT. The V call is TRBV27, the J call TRBJ1-4; no clear D gene. Trimming took 4 bases from V and 7 from J, leaving 13 bases between them. The CDR3 extends over 14 amino acids. The germline V gene encodes CDR1 MNHEY and CDR2 SMNVEV (reference sequence).

V is TRBV6-2 or TRBV6-3 and J is TRBJ2-5, with D unresolved. This CDR3 comprises 14 residues. Germline V gene data show CDR1 as MNHEY and CDR2 as SVGEGT. The V gene lost 0 bases and the J gene lost 5 bases, with 10 bases spanning the gap. CDR3 in amino acids: CASSYSRVRETQYF. DNA of the CDR3: TGTGCCAGCAGTTACTCCCGCGTTCGGGAGACCCAGTACTTC.

The chain joins TRBV28 to TRBJ1-1; D gene unclear. V lost 5 bases and J lost 1, with 17 bases in between. CDR3 length equals 16 residues. CDR1 is MDHEN and CDR2 is SYDVKM in the germline V gene. The CDR3 loop is CASSPPPWRTNTEAFF. CDR3 nucleotide sequence: TGTGCCAGCAGTCCCCCCCCATGGAGGACGAACACTGAAGCTTTCTTT.

This clone was recorded only once. The V gene is TRBV19, the J gene TRBJ1-4; the D is unclear. The CDR3 length is 16 residues. Germline-derived CDR1 and CDR2 are LNHDA and SQIVND (reference sequence). Trimming removed 1 base at V and 2 bases at J, with 11 bases between. This CDR3 reads CASSIGPLPTNEKLFF. The CDR3 coding sequence is TGTGCCAGTAGTATAGGCCCCTTGCCGACTAATGAAAAACTGTTTTTT.

The table lists this clone with a count of one. The V gene is TRBV5-1, the J gene TRBJ1-1; D not resolved. CDR1 is SGHRS and CDR2 is YFSETQ in the germline V gene. V was clipped by 0 bases and J by 5 bases, with 14 bases between them. The CDR3 length is 15 residues. CDR3 residues: CASSLEQVSGTEAFF. For the CDR3, the DNA is TGCGCCAGCAGCTTGGAGCAGGTGTCGGGAACTGAAGCTTTCTTT.

The CDR3 loop is CASRWGSTEAFF. The CDR3 coding sequence is TGTGCCAGCAGGTGGGGGTCGACTGAAGCTTTCTTT. The rearrangement joins TRBV25-1 to TRBJ1-1, with a weak D call TRBD1 (5 bases). The V end was cut by 6 bases, the J end by 5 bases, with 10 bases between. The CDR3 contains 12 residues. Germline values: CDR1 MGHDK, CDR2 SYGVNS.

This chain connects TRBV7-2 to TRBJ1-6; D might be TRBD1 (5 bases). This CDR3 has 15 amino acids. Germline V gives CDR1 SGHTA, CDR2 FQGNSA. V lost 5 bases and J lost 7, with 15 bases in between. In DNA, the CDR3 is TGTGCCAGCAGCCCTTGGGGGGGAGGGAATTCACCCCTCCACTTT. It specifies CASSPWGGGNSPLHF. The full variable domain, its missing parts supplied by reference TRBV7-2 and TRBJ1-6, is GAGVSQSPSNKVTEKGKDVELRCDPISGHTALYWYRQSLGQGLEFLIYFQGNSAPDKSGLPSDRFSAERTGGSVSTLTIQRTQQEDSAVYLCASSPWGGGNSPLHFGNGTRLTVT.

This chain links TRBV28 with TRBJ2-7; D perhaps matches TRBD1 (5 bases). Trimming stripped 6 bases from V and 6 bases from J, with 9 bases between. CDR1 MDHEN and CDR2 SYDVKM come from the germline V gene. The CDR3 is 11 amino acids. The CDR3, as DNA: TGTGCCAGCAGAGGACATATCGAGCAGTACTTC. Translated, it gives CASRGHIEQYF.

This clone is a singleton in its sample. J is TRBJ1-5 and V is TRBV6-5; 7 nucleotides line up with TRBD1. The CDR3 runs to 12 residues. Germline V CDR1 and CDR2: MNHEY, SVGAGI. The V gene end was trimmed by 11 bases and the J gene end by 3 bases; junction bases not matched to a gene: 4. The CDR3, as DNA: TGTGCCGCAGGGGGTGACAATCAGCCCCAGCATTTT. Translated: CAAGGDNQPQHF.

The V call is TRBV4-1, the J call TRBJ1-4; D not resolved. V was pared by 4 bases and J by 0 bases, with 6 bases between. CDR1 is MGHRA, CDR2 YSYEKL, per germline. The CDR3 covers 14 residues. CDR3 loop: CASSLPATNEKLFF. CDR3 DNA: TGCGCCAGCAGCCTACCGGCAACTAATGAAAAACTGTTTTTT.

This chain links TRBV18 with TRBJ2-3; 8 bases are a match to TRBD2. The germline V gene encodes CDR1 KGHSH and CDR2 LQKENI. The CDR3 is 14 residues long. Trimming at V came to 1 base and at J to 7 bases, leaving 4 bases not matched to a gene. The CDR3 reads CASSPQRGPNTQYF. CDR3 coding DNA: TGTGCCAGCTCACCACAGCGGGGGCCGAATACGCAGTATTTT.

The V gene is TRBV18, the J gene TRBJ1-1, with 7 bases fitting TRBD1. Germline V lookup: CDR1 KGHSH, CDR2 LQKENI. The CDR3 totals 15 residues. J lost 4 bases, V lost 4 bases, and 9 bases had no gene match. The CDR3 protein is CASSLEGAVITEAFF. The CDR3 DNA sequence: TGTGCCAGCTCACTCGAGGGGGCGGTCATCACTGAAGCTTTCTTT.

The rearrangement uses TRBV12-3 or TRBV12-4 and TRBJ2-5; no definite D call. This CDR3 comprises 11 residues. Trimming stripped 4 bases from V and 2 bases from J, with 2 bases between. The CDR3 sequence: CASSSQETQYF. The CDR3 nucleotides are TGTGCCAGCAGTTCACAAGAGACCCAGTACTTC.

This sequence joins TRBV9 and TRBJ1-2; perhaps TRBD1 as D (5 bases). CDR3 length: 14 amino acids. The V end was cut by 3 bases, the J end by 6 bases, with 15 bases between. Germline CDR1 SGDLS, CDR2 YYNGEE. In DNA, the CDR3 is TGTGCCAGCAGCGCCCTCGGGGGGGAAGATGGCTACACCTTC. Protein product: CASSALGGEDGYTF.

The chain couples TRBV4-1 to TRBJ2-1; D unresolved. CDR1 is MGHRA, CDR2 YSYEKL, per germline. Trimming pared 0 bases from V and 4 bases from J, leaving 10 bases between. CDR3 length: 15 residues. DNA of the CDR3: TGCGCCAGCAGCCAAGACGGTCTGGTGTACAATGAGCAGTTCTTC. The encoded protein is CASSQDGLVYNEQFF.

This chain joins TRBV28 and TRBJ1-5; TRBD1 matches 7 bases. V lost 6 bases and J lost 1; bases outside the gene matches: 6. CDR3 length: 15 amino acids. CDR1 and CDR2 (germline): MDHEN, SYDVKM. CDR3 region: CASRTGQSSNQPQHF. The CDR3 nucleotides are TGTGCCAGCAGGACGGGACAGTCGAGCAATCAGCCCCAGCATTTT.

The chain uses TRBV6-2 or TRBV6-3 and TRBJ1-5; no definite D call. There are 14 residues in the CDR3. From germline, CDR1 is MNHEY and CDR2 SVGEGT. Trimming took 1 base from V and 0 from J, leaving 4 bases between them. The CDR3 bases are TGTGCCAGCAGTTACTTCCATAGCAATCAGCCCCAGCATTTT. Translating gives CASSYFHSNQPQHF.

The chain joins TRBV7-9 to TRBJ1-5; D ambiguous. There are 16 residues in the CDR3. Trimming stripped 5 bases from V and 3 bases from J, with 17 bases between. Germline CDR1 reads SEHNR; CDR2 reads FQNEAQ (reference sequence). CDR3 region: CASSPPGGQPNQPQHF. As DNA, the CDR3 is TGTGCCAGCAGCCCCCCAGGAGGGCAGCCCAATCAGCCCCAGCATTTT. The complete variable domain, with remaining parts taken from reference TRBV7-9 and TRBJ1-5, reads DTGVSQNPRHKITKRGQNVTFRCDPISEHNRLYWYRQTLGQGPEFLTYFQNEAQLEKSRLLSDRFSAERPKGSFSTLEIQRTEQGDSAMYLCASSPPGGQPNQPQHFGDGTRLSIL.

The chain is built from TRBV19 and TRBJ2-1; tentative D call: TRBD1 (5 bases). Trimming took off 1 base at V and 9 bases at J, with 13 bases between the two ends. CDR3 size: 14 residues. CDR1 is LNHDA, CDR2 SQIVND, per germline (reference sequence). The CDR3 DNA sequence: TGTGCCAGTAGTATAGCAGTGGGGCTAGTTGAGCAGTTCTTC. The encoded protein is CASSIAVGLVEQFF. Using reference TRBV19 and TRBJ2-1 for the parts outside the CDR3, the full variable domain is DGGITQSPKYLFRKEGQNVTLSCEQNLNHDAMYWYRQDPGQGLRLIYYSQIVNDFQKGDIAEGYSVSREKKESFPLTVTSAQKNPTAFYLCASSIAVGLVEQFFGPGTRLTVL.

In the case of this clone: The sample has other DNA sequences that encode this CDR3 too. The rearrangement joins TRBV2 to TRBJ1-2, with D uncertain. The germline V and J ends were trimmed by 5 bases and 0 bases, with 7 bases remaining between them. Per the germline V gene, CDR1 is SNHLY and CDR2 is FYNNEI. There are 13 residues in the CDR3. The CDR3: CASSNSPNYGYTF. The CDR3 DNA follows: TGTGCCAGCAGTAACAGTCCTAACTATGGCTACACCTTC.

The chain carries TRBV15 and TRBJ1-5; a possible D gene is TRBD1 (6 bases). Trimming removed 2 bases at V and 2 bases at J, with 34 bases between. The germline gives CDR1 LNHNV, CDR2 YYDKDF (reference sequence). The length of the CDR3 is 23 residues. CDR3 nucleotide sequence: TGTGCCACCAGCAGAAATGGACGTTCCAGGGGATCTTATAGCAACCGGCGCAATCAGCCCCAGCATTTT. Its translation: CATSRNGRSRGSYSNRRNQPQHF.

The CDR3 sequence is CASSVALGLAGNTIYF. DNA for the CDR3: TGTGCCAGCAGCGTAGCTCTAGGGCTAGCTGGAAACACCATATATTTT. The rearrangement joins TRBV9 to TRBJ1-3, with D hard to call. Deletions cut 0 bases from V and 2 bases from J, with 12 bases between. There are 16 residues in the CDR3. CDR1 and CDR2 (germline): SGDLS, YYNGEE.